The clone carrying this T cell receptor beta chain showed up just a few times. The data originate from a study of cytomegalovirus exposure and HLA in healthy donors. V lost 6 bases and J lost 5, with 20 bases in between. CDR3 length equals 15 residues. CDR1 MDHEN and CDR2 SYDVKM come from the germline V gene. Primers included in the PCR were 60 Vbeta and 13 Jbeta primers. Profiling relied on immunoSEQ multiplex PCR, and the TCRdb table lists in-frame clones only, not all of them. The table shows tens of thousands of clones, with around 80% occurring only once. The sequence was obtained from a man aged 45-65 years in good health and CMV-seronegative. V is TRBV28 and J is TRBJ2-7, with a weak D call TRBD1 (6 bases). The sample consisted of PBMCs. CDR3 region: CASRYAITGYHEQYF. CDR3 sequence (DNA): TGTGCCAGCAGGTACGCTATCACAGGGTACCACGAGCAGTACTTC.